This record looks at one T cell receptor beta chain sequence and its context. The sample originates from a study of shared clonotypes between healthy human individuals. Assay: immunoSEQ multiplex PCR; the TCRdb copy retains only in-frame clones and omits some. The table records around 1.6 million clones, approximately 98% of them present only once. The receptor's source is a man aged 25-40 years in good health. The sequenced material came from naive CD4+ T cells sorted from blood. Subset given: CD45RA+ positively selected.

CDR3: CASSLQAVPNTGELFF. CDR3 nucleotide sequence: TGTGCCAGCAGCTTACAAGCCGTCCCGAACACCGGGGAGCTGTTTTTT. J is TRBJ2-2 and V is TRBV7-2; no definite D call. The CDR3 sequence is 16 residues long. V was pared by 2 bases and J by 0 bases, with 10 bases between. Germline CDR1 SGHTA, CDR2 FQGNSA.